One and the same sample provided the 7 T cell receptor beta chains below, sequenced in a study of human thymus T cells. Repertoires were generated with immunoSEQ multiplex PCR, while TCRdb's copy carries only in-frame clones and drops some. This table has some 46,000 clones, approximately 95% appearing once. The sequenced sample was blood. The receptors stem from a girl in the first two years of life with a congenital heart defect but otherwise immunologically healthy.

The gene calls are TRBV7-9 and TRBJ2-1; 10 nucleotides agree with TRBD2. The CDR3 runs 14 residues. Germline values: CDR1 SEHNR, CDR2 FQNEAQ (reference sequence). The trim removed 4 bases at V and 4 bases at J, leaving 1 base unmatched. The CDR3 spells CASSWTSGYNEQFF. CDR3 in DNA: TGTGCCAGCAGCTGGACTAGCGGATACAATGAGCAGTTCTTC.

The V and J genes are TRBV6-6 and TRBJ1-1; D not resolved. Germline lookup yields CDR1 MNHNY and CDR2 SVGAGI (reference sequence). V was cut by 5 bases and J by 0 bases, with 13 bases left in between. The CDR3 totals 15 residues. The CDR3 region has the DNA TGTGCCAGCAGTCATCGAGACACGATGAACACTGAAGCTTTCTTT. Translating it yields CASSHRDTMNTEAFF.

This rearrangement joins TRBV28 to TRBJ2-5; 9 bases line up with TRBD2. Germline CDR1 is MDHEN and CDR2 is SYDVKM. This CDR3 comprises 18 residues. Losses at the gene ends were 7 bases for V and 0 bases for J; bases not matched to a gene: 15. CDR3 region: CASTLGELAGMYQETQYF. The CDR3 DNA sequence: TGTGCCAGCACCTTAGGAGAACTAGCGGGCATGTACCAAGAGACCCAGTACTTC.

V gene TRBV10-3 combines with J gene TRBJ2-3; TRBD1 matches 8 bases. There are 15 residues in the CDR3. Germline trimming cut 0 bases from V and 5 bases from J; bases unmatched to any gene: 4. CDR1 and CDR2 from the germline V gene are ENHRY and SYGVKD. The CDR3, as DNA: TGTGCCATCAGTGAGTCGGACAGGGTAGGAGATACGCAGTATTTT. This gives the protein CAISESDRVGDTQYF.

CDR3: CASSYGGAGNTIYF. The CDR3 nucleotides read TGTGCCAGCAGTTACGGGGGTGCTGGAAACACCATATATTTT. The chain recombines TRBV6-5 with TRBJ1-3; maybe TRBD1 (5 bases). CDR3 length: 14 residues. Trimming cost V 2 bases and J 2 bases, with 7 bases left between them. Germline loops: CDR1 MNHEY, CDR2 SVGAGI.

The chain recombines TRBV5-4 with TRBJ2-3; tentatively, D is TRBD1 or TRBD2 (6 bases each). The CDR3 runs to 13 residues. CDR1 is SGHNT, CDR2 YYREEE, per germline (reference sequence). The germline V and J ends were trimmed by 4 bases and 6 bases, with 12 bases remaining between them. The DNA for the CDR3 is TGTGCCAGCAGCGGAGGGGGGCGGGATACGCAGTATTTT. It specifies CASSGGGRDTQYF. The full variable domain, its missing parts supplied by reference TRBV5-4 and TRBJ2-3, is ETGVTQSPTHLIKTRGQQVTLRCSSQSGHNTVSWYQQALGQGPQFIFQYYREEENGRGNFPPRFSGLQFPNYSSELNVNALELDDSALYLCASSGGGRDTQYFGPGTRLTVL.

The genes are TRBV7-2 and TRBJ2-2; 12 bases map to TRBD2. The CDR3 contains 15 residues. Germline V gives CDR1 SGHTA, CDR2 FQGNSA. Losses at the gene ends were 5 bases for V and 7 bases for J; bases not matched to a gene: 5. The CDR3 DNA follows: TGTGCCAGCAGCCCTAGCGGGAGGGGAAGCGGGGAGCTGTTTTTT. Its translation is CASSPSGRGSGELFF.